The rows below give T cell receptor beta chains drawn from one sample of a study of blood T cells in healthy people across ages. Each CDR3 protein is one row after TCRdb ran MiXCR on the 5' RACE reads. The sample has about 1.4 million distinct CDR3 sequences, around 59% seen once. The sequencing sample was made of blood. The receptors shown here come from a man between 18 and 35 years old in good health. Each CDR3 is given without its conserved first and last residue. Each record gives: J gene, V gene, CDR3 protein.

TRBJ1-1 TRBV20-1 SARSLVENTEAF
TRBJ2-1 TRBV7-2 ASSSSLTNTYEQF
TRBJ1-1 TRBV29-1 SVCLETEAF
TRBJ2-1 TRBV7-2 ASTKTSASYNEQF
TRBJ2-5 TRBV20-1 SAPAPGLARETQY
TRBJ2-7 TRBV7-9 ASSLAIENEQY
TRBJ2-6 TRBV5-1 ASSLDLTGGTSGANVLT
TRBJ2-5 TRBV20-1 SAGGSRQETQY
TRBJ2-3 TRBV6-6 ASSPRTRNTDTQY
TRBJ2-7 TRBV20-1 SPIRRDYEQY